These 10 T cell receptor beta chains originate from one sample sequenced in a study of T cells after yellow fever vaccination. TCRdb fed the 5' RACE reads into MiXCR, producing one record per CDR3 protein. The data show under 550,000 distinct CDR3 sequences, roughly 22% seen once. This material consisted of PBMCs, taken roughly 23 days after the first yellow fever vaccination. These receptors all come from a man between 18 and 29 years old who received the YFV17D yellow fever vaccine.

This clonotype was recorded a few times. The V call is TRBV6-5, the J call TRBJ1-1, with no clear D. The V and J ends lost 4 bases and 3 bases respectively, with 12 bases between them. Germline CDR1 and CDR2: MNHEY and SVGAGI. This CDR3 region has 14 residues. The CDR3 here is CASSSPGSDTEAFF. As DNA, the CDR3 is TGTGCCAGCAGTTCCCCGGGGTCCGACACTGAAGCTTTCTTT.

This clonotype occurred many times. The genes are TRBV6-1 and TRBJ2-3; D possibly corresponds to TRBD1 (5 bases). The germline V gene encodes CDR1 MNHNS and CDR2 SASEGT. The CDR3 is 13 amino acids. The V end was cut by 6 bases, the J end by 3 bases, with 10 bases between. The CDR3 DNA reads as TGTGCCAGCAGGGTGACAGATACAGATACGCAGTATTTT. The encoded protein is CASRVTDTDTQYF.

In its sample, this clonotype was seen a few times. The V gene is TRBV7-6, the J gene TRBJ2-1; no definite D call. CDR3 size: 14 residues. Germline V gene sequence: CDR1 SGHVS, CDR2 FNYEAQ. Trimming left V 1 base short and J 2 bases short, with 6 bases between. CDR3 region: CASSLVGTYNEQFF. The CDR3 DNA reads as TGTGCCAGCAGCTTAGTAGGAACCTACAATGAGCAGTTCTTC. The variable domain in full, completed from reference TRBV7-6 and TRBJ2-1, reads GAGVSQSPRYKVTKRGQDVALRCDPISGHVSLYWYRQALGQGPEFLTYFNYEAQQDKSGLPNDRFSAERPEGSISTLTIQRTEQRDSAMYRCASSLVGTYNEQFFGPGTRLTVL.

This clonotype showed up just a few times. The chain carries TRBV7-8 and TRBJ2-2, with D maybe TRBD2 (6 bases). This CDR3 comprises 18 residues. CDR1 is SGHVS and CDR2 is FQNEAQ in the germline V gene. The ends were cut back, 2 bases at V and 0 bases at J, with 16 bases in the middle. In DNA, the CDR3 is TGTGCCAGCAGCTTACCTCTTCGCGGGGCTCCGAACACCGGGGAGCTGTTTTTT. Its protein is CASSLPLRGAPNTGELFF.

This clonotype was detected only a few times. CDR3 sequence reads: CASSQDLLAGGADTQYF. In DNA form, the CDR3 reads TGTGCCAGCAGCCAAGACCTACTAGCGGGGGGTGCAGATACGCAGTATTTT. J is TRBJ2-3 and V is TRBV4-2; 12 bases agree with TRBD2. Germline V gene data show CDR1 as LGHNA and CDR2 as YNFKEQ. The CDR3 has 17 residues. The J segment lost 4 bases and the V segment lost 0 bases, leaving 5 bases of the junction unmatched.

V usage is TRBV10-3 and J usage is TRBJ2-5; D is ambiguous. The CDR3 contains 14 residues. Deletions cut 4 bases from V and 3 bases from J, with 12 bases between. CDR1 and CDR2 (germline): ENHRY, SYGVKD. CDR3 loop: CAISGGLNKETQYF. CDR3 DNA: TGTGCCATCAGTGGAGGATTAAACAAAGAGACCCAGTACTTC.

The rearrangement uses TRBV10-1 and TRBJ2-4; D may be TRBD1 (6 bases). V was pared by 0 bases and J by 3 bases, with 12 bases between. The CDR3 has 16 residues. Germline V gene sequence: CDR1 WNHNN, CDR2 SYGVQD (reference sequence). The CDR3 loop reads CASSESVTGYKNIQYF. The CDR3 region has the DNA TGCGCCAGCAGTGAGTCCGTAACAGGGTACAAAAACATTCAGTACTTC.

With respect to this clonotype: One end of the junction varies from germline; a read error may be responsible. V is TRBV2 and J is TRBJ2-3; 7 positions agree with TRBD1. The length of the CDR3 is 15 residues. Germline V gene data show CDR1 as SNHLY and CDR2 as FYNNEI. The CDR3 coding sequence is TGTGCCGGCAGTGTTCAGAGGGGGCCGGCAGATACGCAGTATTTT. It codes for CAGSVQRGPADTQYF. The variable domain in full, with the rest retrieved from reference TRBV2 and TRBJ2-3, is EPEVTQTPSHQVTQMGQEVILRCVPISNHLYFYWYRQILGQKVEFLVSFYNNEISEKSEIFDDQFSVERPDGSNFTLKIRSTKLEDSAMYFCAGSVQRGPADTQYFGPGTRLTVL.

The chain combines TRBV19 with TRBJ2-2; 8 bases agree with TRBD1. With 0 bases clipped from V and 4 bases from J, the junction kept 7 bases outside the gene matches. CDR3 length: 17 residues. Germline CDR1 reads LNHDA; CDR2 reads SQIVND (reference sequence). The CDR3 region has the DNA TGTGCCAGTAGTATAGAGGGACAGGCCTACCTCACCGGGGAGCTGTTTTTT. This translates into CASSIEGQAYLTGELFF. The variable domain in full, completed from reference TRBV19 and TRBJ2-2, reads DGGITQSPKYLFRKEGQNVTLSCEQNLNHDAMYWYRQDPGQGLRLIYYSQIVNDFQKGDIAEGYSVSREKKESFPLTVTSAQKNPTAFYLCASSIEGQAYLTGELFFGEGSRLTVL.

This clonotype was counted only a few times. J is TRBJ2-1 and V is TRBV3-1; D is uncertain. Germline V gives CDR1 LGHDT, CDR2 YNNKEL (reference sequence). The CDR3 extends over 16 amino acids. V was trimmed by 1 base and J by 4 bases, leaving 14 bases between them. The CDR3 DNA reads as TGTGCCAGCAGCCAAGCCTTCCGGGCGGAATACAATGAGCAGTTCTTC. Translating it yields CASSQAFRAEYNEQFF.